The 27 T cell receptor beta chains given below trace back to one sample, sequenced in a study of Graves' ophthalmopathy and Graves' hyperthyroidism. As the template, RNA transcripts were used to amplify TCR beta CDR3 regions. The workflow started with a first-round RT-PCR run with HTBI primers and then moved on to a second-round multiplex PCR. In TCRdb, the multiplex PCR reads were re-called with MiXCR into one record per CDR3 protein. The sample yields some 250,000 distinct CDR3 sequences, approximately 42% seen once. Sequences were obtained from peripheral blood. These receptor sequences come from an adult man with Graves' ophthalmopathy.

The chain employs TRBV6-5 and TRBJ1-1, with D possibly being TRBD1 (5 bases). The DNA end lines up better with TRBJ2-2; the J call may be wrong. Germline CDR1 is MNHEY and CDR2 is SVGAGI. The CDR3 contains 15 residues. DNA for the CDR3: TGTGCCAGCAGTTACCCGCAGGGGAACACCGGGGAGCTGTTTTTT. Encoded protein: CASSYPQGNTGELFF.

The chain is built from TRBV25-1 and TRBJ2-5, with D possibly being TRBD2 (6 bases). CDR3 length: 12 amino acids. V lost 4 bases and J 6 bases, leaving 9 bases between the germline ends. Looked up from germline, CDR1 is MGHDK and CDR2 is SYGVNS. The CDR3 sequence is CASSGRVQTQYF. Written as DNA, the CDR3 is TGTGCCAGCAGTGGGAGGGTTCAGACCCAGTACTTC.

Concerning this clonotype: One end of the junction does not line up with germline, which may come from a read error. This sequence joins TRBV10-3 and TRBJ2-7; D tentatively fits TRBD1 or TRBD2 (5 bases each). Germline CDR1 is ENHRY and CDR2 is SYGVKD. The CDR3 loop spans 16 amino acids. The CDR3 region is CASSRFGTASPYEQYF. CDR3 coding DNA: TGTGCCAGCAGTAGGTTCGGGACGGCTTCTCCCTACGAGCAGTACTTC.

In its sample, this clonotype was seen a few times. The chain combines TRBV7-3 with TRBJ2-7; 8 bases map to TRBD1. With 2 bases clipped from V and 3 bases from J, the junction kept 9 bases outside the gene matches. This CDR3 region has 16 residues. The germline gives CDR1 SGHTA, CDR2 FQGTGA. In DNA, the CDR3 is TGTGCCAGCAGCTTAGCCGCCTCGACAGGGGTCTACGAGCAGTACTTC. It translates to CASSLAASTGVYEQYF.

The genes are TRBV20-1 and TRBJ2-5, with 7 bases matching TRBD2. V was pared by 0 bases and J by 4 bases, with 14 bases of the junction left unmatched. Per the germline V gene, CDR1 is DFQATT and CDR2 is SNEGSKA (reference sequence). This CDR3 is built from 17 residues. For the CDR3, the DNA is TGCAGTGCTAGAGATCGGTTTGGCGGGAGTCTCGGAGAGACCCAGTACTTC. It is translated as CSARDRFGGSLGETQYF.

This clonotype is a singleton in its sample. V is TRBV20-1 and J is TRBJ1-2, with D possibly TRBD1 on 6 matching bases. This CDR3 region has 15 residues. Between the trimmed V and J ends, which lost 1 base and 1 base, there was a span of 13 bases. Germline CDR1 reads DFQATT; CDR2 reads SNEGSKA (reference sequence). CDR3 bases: TGCAGTGCTAGAGGGGGGGGCGGGCGTAACTATGGCTACACCTTC. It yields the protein CSARGGGGRNYGYTF.

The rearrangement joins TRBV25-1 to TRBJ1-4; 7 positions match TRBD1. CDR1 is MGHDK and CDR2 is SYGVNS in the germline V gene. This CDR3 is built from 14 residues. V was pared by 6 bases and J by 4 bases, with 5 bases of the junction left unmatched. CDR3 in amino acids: CASRPGTDNEKLFF. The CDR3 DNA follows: TGTGCCAGCAGGCCCGGGACAGATAATGAAAAACTGTTTTTT.

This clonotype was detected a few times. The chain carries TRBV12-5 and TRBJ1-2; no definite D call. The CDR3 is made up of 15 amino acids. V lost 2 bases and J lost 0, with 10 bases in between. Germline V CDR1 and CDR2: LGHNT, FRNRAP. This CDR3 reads CASGLKKTSNYGYTF. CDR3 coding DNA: TGTGCTAGTGGTTTGAAAAAAACTTCTAACTATGGCTACACCTTC.

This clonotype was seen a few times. CDR3 protein: CASSMGQGNGELFF. The CDR3 coding sequence is TGTGCCAGCAGCATGGGACAGGGCAACGGGGAGCTGTTTTTT. This chain uses TRBV12-3 or TRBV12-4 with TRBJ2-2; 9 bases fit TRBD1. This CDR3 is 14 amino acids long. V was pared by 6 bases and J by 7 bases, with 6 bases of the junction left unmatched.

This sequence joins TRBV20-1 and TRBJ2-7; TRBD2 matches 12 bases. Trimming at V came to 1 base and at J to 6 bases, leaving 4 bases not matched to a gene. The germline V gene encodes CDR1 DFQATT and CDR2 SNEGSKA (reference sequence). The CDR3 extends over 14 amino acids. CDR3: CSARASGGASEQYF. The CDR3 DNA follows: TGCAGTGCTAGAGCTAGCGGGGGGGCCAGCGAGCAGTACTTC.

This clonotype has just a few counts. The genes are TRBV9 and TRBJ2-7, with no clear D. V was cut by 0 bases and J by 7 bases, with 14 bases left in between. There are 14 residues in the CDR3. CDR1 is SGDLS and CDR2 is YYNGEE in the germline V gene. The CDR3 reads CASSVGHTHFEQYF. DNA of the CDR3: TGTGCCAGCAGCGTAGGTCACACCCATTTTGAGCAGTACTTC.

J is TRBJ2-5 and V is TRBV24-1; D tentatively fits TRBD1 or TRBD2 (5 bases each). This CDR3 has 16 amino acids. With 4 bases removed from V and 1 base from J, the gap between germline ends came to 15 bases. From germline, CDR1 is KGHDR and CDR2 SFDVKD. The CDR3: CATSERLAGTQETQYF. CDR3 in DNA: TGTGCCACCAGTGAGAGGCTGGCAGGGACCCAAGAGACCCAGTACTTC.

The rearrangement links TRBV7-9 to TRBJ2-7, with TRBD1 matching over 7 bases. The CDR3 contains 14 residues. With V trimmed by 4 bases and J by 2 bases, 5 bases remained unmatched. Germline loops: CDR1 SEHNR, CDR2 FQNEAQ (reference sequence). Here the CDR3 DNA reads TGTGCCAGCAGCTCAGGGGACAGTGCCTACGAGCAGTACTTC. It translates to CASSSGDSAYEQYF.

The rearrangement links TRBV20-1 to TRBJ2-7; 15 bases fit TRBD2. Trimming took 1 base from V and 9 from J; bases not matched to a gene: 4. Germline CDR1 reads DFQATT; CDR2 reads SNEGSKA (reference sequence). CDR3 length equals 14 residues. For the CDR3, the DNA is TGCAGTGCTAGAGGGACTAGCGGGGGGGCCGTGCAGTACTTC. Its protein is CSARGTSGGAVQYF.

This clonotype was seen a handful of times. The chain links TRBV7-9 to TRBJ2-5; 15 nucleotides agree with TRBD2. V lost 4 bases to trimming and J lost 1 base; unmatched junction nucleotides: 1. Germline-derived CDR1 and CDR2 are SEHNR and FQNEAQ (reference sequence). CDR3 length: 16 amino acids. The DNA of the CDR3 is TGTGCCAGCAGCTCGGGACTAGCGGGGGGCCAAGAGACCCAGTACTTC. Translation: CASSSGLAGGQETQYF.

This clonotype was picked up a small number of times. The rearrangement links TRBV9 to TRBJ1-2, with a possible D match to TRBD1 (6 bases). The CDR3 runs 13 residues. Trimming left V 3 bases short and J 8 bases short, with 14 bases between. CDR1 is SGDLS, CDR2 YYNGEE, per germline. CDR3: CASSDRGDRGYTF. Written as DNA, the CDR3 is TGTGCCAGCAGCGACCGGGGAGACAGGGGCTACACCTTC. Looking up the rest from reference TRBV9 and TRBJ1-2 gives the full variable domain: DSGVTQTPKHLITATGQRVTLRCSPRSGDLSVYWYQQSLDQGLQFLIQYYNGEERAKGNILERFSAQQFPDLHSELNLSSLELGDSALYFCASSDRGDRGYTFGSGTRLTVV.

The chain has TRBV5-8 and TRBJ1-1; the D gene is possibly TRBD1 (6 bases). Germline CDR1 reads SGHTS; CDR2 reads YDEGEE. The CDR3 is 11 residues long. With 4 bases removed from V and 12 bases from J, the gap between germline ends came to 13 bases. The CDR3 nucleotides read TGTGCCAGCAGCCAACAGGGCTGGACTTTCTTT. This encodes CASSQQGWTFF.

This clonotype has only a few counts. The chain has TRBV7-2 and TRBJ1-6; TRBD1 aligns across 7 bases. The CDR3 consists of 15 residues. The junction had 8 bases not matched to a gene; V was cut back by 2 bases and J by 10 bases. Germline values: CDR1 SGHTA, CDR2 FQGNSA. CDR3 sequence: CASSLPGIQGSPLHF. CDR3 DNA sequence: TGTGCCAGCAGCTTACCAGGGATACAGGGGTCACCCCTCCACTTT.

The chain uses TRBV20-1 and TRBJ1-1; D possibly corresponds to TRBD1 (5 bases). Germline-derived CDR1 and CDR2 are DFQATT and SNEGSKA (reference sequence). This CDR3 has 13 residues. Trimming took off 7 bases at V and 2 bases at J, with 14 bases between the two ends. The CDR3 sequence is CSVKQGFNTEAFF. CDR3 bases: TGCAGTGTTAAGCAGGGCTTTAACACTGAAGCTTTCTTT.

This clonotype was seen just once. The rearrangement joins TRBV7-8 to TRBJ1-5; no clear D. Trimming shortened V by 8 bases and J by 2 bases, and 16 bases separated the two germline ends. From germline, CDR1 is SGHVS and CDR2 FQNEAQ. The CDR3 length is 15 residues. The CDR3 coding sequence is TGTGCCAGCTCACCATTCGCAGGCCGCAATCAGCCCCAGCATTTT. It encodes CASSPFAGRNQPQHF.

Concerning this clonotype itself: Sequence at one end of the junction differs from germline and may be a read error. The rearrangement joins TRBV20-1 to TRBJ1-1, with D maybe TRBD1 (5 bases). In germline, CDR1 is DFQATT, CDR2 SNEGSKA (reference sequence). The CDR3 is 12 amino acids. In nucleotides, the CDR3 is TGCAGTGCTGGACGACAGAACACTGAAACTTTCTTT. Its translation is CSAGRQNTETFF.

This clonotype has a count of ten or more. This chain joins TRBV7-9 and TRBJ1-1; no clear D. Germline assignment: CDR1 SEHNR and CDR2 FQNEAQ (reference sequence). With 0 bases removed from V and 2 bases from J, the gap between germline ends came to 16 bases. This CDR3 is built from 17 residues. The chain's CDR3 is CASSLAQLDNLNTEAFF. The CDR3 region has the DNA TGTGCCAGCAGCTTAGCCCAGCTTGATAACCTCAACACTGAAGCTTTCTTT.

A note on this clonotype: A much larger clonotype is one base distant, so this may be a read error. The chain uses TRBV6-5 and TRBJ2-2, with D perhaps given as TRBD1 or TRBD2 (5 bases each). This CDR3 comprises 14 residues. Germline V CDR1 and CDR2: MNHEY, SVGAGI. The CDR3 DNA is TGTGCCAGCAGTTTGCGCAGGGCGGCCGGGGAGCTGCTTTTT. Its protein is CASSLRRAAGELLF.

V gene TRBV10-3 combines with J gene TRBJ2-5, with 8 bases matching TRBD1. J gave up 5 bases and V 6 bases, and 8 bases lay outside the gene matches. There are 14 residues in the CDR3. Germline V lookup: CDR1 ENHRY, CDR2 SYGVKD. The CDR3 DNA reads TGTGCCATCAGGTCCGACAGGGGAAAGGAGACCCAGTACTTC. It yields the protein CAIRSDRGKETQYF.

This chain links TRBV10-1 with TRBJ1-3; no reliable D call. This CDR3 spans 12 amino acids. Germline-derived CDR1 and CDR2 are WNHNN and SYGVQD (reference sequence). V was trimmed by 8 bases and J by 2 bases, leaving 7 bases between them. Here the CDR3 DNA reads TGCGCCAGCGGGGAAGCTGGAAACACCATATATTTT. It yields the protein CASGEAGNTIYF.

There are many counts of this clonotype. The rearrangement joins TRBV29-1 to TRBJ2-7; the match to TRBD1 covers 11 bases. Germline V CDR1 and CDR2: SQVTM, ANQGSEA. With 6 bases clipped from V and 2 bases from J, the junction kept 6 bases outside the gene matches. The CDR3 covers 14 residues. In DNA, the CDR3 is TGCAGCGTCGAACCGGGACAGGGGGCCTACGAGCAGTACTTC. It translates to CSVEPGQGAYEQYF.

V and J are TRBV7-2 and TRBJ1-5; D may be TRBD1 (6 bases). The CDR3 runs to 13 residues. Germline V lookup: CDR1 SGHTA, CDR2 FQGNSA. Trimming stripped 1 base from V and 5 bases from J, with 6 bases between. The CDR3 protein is CASSLEGDQPQHF. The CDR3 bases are TGTGCCAGCAGCTTAGAGGGGGATCAGCCCCAGCATTTT.